A selection of T cell receptor beta chains follows, all from one sample in a study of breast tumors, draining lymph nodes, adjacent tissues. TCRdb re-called the multiplex PCR reads through MiXCR, storing one row per CDR3 protein. The table lists about 230,000 distinct CDR3 sequences, roughly 32% of them singletons. Sequencing was carried out using axillary lymph node tissue. All receptors come from a female donor with breast cancer. Some clones in this sample may be carry-over from other donors' samples. CDR3s include the opening cysteine and the closing phenylalanine or tryptophan. D genes are given only for firm matches. Clone sizes are given selectively: once, few, many, or a class where the clone is expanded.

D gene: -
J gene: TRBJ2-4
clone size: once
V gene: TRBV5-1
CDR3 DNA: TGCGCCAGCAGTTGGGGGACCTTGATCCCCAAAAACGTTCAGTACTTC
CDR3 protein: CASSWGTLIPKNVQYF

D gene: TRBD1
J gene: TRBJ1-5
clone size: -
V gene: TRBV19
CDR3 DNA: TGTGCCAGTAGTATAGAAGGACAGGGGTATCAGCCCCAGCATTTT
CDR3 protein: CASSIEGQGYQPQHF

D gene: -
J gene: TRBJ2-2
clone size: -
V gene: TRBV29-1
CDR3 DNA: -
CDR3 protein: CSVRDWVGGSAEQYFGELFF

D gene: -
J gene: TRBJ1-6
clone size: many
V gene: TRBV14
CDR3 DNA: TGTGCCAGCAGCCCCCCGCAGAATAATTCACCCCTCCACTTT
CDR3 protein: CASSPPQNNSPLHF

D gene: TRBD1
J gene: TRBJ2-2
clone size: many
V gene: TRBV5-5
CDR3 DNA: TGTGCCAGCAGCCCAAGACAGGGCCTCGGGGAGCTGTTTTTT
CDR3 protein: CASSPRQGLGELFF

D gene: -
J gene: TRBJ1-5
clone size: -
V gene: TRBV5-5
CDR3 DNA: TGTGCCGGCAGCTTCGAAAATCTGCCCCAGCATTTT
CDR3 protein: CAGSFENLPQHF

D gene: -
J gene: TRBJ2-7
clone size: -
V gene: TRBV20-1
CDR3 DNA: TGCAGTGCTAGAAACCCGTTGGGGGCCCCCGAGCAGTACTTC
CDR3 protein: CSARNPLGAPEQYF

D gene: -
J gene: TRBJ1-4
clone size: few
V gene: TRBV27
CDR3 DNA: TGTGCCAGCAGTGGCCGACAGTCGGCTAGGGAAAAACTGTTTTTT
CDR3 protein: CASSGRQSAREKLFF

D gene: -
J gene: TRBJ2-5
clone size: many
V gene: TRBV30
CDR3 DNA: TGTGCCTGGAGTATCCTAGAGACCCAGTACTTC
CDR3 protein: CAWSILETQYF

D gene: TRBD1
J gene: TRBJ1-6
clone size: -
V gene: TRBV10-3
CDR3 DNA: TGTGCCATCAGTGGTAGACAGGGGAATAATTCACCCCTCCACTTT
CDR3 protein: CAISGRQGNNSPLHF

D gene: TRBD1
J gene: TRBJ2-4
clone size: -
V gene: TRBV5-1
CDR3 DNA: TGCGCCAGCAGCGTTTCCGGGACAGGGAAAAACATTCAGTACTTC
CDR3 protein: CASSVSGTGKNIQYF

D gene: -
J gene: TRBJ1-1
clone size: -
V gene: TRBV6-2/TRBV6-3
CDR3 DNA: TGTGCCAGCAGCCGAAACCACAGGGCCACTTTATCGAACACTGAAGCTTTCTTT
CDR3 protein: CASSRNHRATLSNTEAFF

D gene: -
J gene: TRBJ2-2
clone size: many
V gene: TRBV30
CDR3 DNA: TGTGCCTGGAGTGTACGGTTAGCGGAGGCGAACACCGGGGAGCTGTTTTTT
CDR3 protein: CAWSVRLAEANTGELFF

D gene: TRBD1
J gene: TRBJ1-4
clone size: many
V gene: TRBV7-9
CDR3 DNA: TGTGCCAGCACCCGTGGGACAGGGGATGAAAAACTGTTTTTT
CDR3 protein: CASTRGTGDEKLFF

D gene: TRBD2
J gene: TRBJ2-1
clone size: many
V gene: TRBV27
CDR3 DNA: TGTGCCAGCAGTTCCTCGACTAGCGGGACGGGGCAGTTCTTC
CDR3 protein: CASSSSTSGTGQFF

D gene: TRBD2
J gene: TRBJ2-3
clone size: many
V gene: TRBV12-3/TRBV12-4
CDR3 DNA: TGTGCCAGCAGGCTGGCTAGCGGATACACAGATACGCAGTATTTT
CDR3 protein: CASRLASGYTDTQYF

D gene: -
J gene: TRBJ2-2
clone size: -
V gene: TRBV5-1
CDR3 DNA: TGCGCCAGCAGCGGGGCTCTGGGCGAGCTCTTTTTT
CDR3 protein: CASSGALGELFF

D gene: -
J gene: TRBJ2-5
clone size: -
V gene: TRBV25-1
CDR3 DNA: TGTGCCAGCAGGGATCCGGCTAGCAGAAGCGAGACCCAGTACTTC
CDR3 protein: CASRDPASRSETQYF

D gene: TRBD2
J gene: TRBJ2-1
clone size: many
V gene: TRBV12-3/TRBV12-4
CDR3 DNA: TGTGCCAGCAGTACGGGACTAGCGGGAGCGTCGGAGTTCTTC
CDR3 protein: CASSTGLAGASEFF

D gene: TRBD1
J gene: TRBJ1-4
clone size: -
V gene: TRBV19
CDR3 DNA: TGTGCCAGTAGTATCCACAGGGGGAGGAGTGCTCCTTCAACTAATGAAAAACTGTTTTTT
CDR3 protein: CASSIHRGRSAPSTNEKLFF

D gene: TRBD1
J gene: TRBJ1-4
clone size: many
V gene: TRBV27
CDR3 DNA: TGTGCCAGCAGTCTGGGACAGGGTGAGGAAAAACTGTTTTTT
CDR3 protein: CASSLGQGEEKLFF

D gene: -
J gene: TRBJ2-5
clone size: few
V gene: TRBV5-1
CDR3 DNA: TGCGCCAGCAGCCTAATCAAGGGGGAAGACACCCAGTACTTC
CDR3 protein: CASSLIKGEDTQYF

D gene: -
J gene: TRBJ1-1
clone size: few
V gene: TRBV11-2
CDR3 DNA: TGTGCCAGCAGTTTTAGAGTGGAGGACCGGGGGTTATCGAACACTGAAGCTTTCTTT
CDR3 protein: CASSFRVEDRGLSNTEAFF

D gene: TRBD1
J gene: TRBJ1-1
clone size: -
V gene: TRBV7-3
CDR3 DNA: TGTGCCAGCAGCCCTCGACAGGGTCCGGTTGGGACTGAACCTTTCTTT
CDR3 protein: CASSPRQGPVGTEPFF

D gene: TRBD2
J gene: TRBJ2-2
clone size: few
V gene: TRBV6-2/TRBV6-3
CDR3 DNA: TGTGCCAGCAGTCCACTAGCGGGAGGGTTTCACACCGGGGAGCTGTTTTTT
CDR3 protein: CASSPLAGGFHTGELFF

D gene: TRBD1
J gene: TRBJ2-7
clone size: -
V gene: TRBV7-6
CDR3 DNA: TGTGCCAGCAGCTCCCGACAGGGGGGATCCTACGAGCAGTACTTC
CDR3 protein: CASSSRQGGSYEQYF

D gene: -
J gene: TRBJ2-7
clone size: many
V gene: TRBV20-1
CDR3 DNA: TGCAGTGCTAAGAGGTTCGGGGACGAGCAGTACTTC
CDR3 protein: CSAKRFGDEQYF

D gene: -
J gene: TRBJ2-4
clone size: many
V gene: TRBV7-2
CDR3 DNA: TGTGCCAGCAGCCTGCGCCTTGGGACCAAAAACATTCAGTACTTC
CDR3 protein: CASSLRLGTKNIQYF

D gene: -
J gene: TRBJ2-5
clone size: -
V gene: TRBV20-1
CDR3 DNA: TGCAGTGCTAGCGGCGGGGCAACTCTGGAGACCCAGTACTTC
CDR3 protein: CSASGGATLETQYF

D gene: -
J gene: TRBJ1-5
clone size: -
V gene: TRBV28
CDR3 DNA: TGTGCCAGCAGTATCACTCAGGGCAGCAATCAGCCCCAGCATTTT
CDR3 protein: CASSITQGSNQPQHF

D gene: TRBD2
J gene: TRBJ2-6
clone size: -
V gene: TRBV7-8
CDR3 DNA: TGTGCCAGCAGCTTACGCCGGGAGGAAAACGTCCTGACTTTC
CDR3 protein: CASSLRREENVLTF

D gene: -
J gene: TRBJ1-4
clone size: -
V gene: TRBV6-4
CDR3 DNA: TGTGCCAGCAGTGACGCGGAGCACAATGAAAAACTGTTTTTT
CDR3 protein: CASSDAEHNEKLFF

D gene: TRBD1
J gene: TRBJ1-4
clone size: many
V gene: TRBV5-6
CDR3 DNA: TGTGCCAGCAGCGGGACAGGGTTGGAAGAAAAACTGTTTTTT
CDR3 protein: CASSGTGLEEKLFF

D gene: -
J gene: TRBJ1-5
clone size: many
V gene: TRBV6-1
CDR3 DNA: TGTGCCAGCAGTGTCGAGGGGTACCAGCCCCAGCATTTT
CDR3 protein: CASSVEGYQPQHF

D gene: TRBD1
J gene: TRBJ2-7
clone size: many
V gene: TRBV29-1
CDR3 DNA: TGCAGCGCCCAGGGGGCGCGTGAGCAGTACTTC
CDR3 protein: CSAQGAREQYF